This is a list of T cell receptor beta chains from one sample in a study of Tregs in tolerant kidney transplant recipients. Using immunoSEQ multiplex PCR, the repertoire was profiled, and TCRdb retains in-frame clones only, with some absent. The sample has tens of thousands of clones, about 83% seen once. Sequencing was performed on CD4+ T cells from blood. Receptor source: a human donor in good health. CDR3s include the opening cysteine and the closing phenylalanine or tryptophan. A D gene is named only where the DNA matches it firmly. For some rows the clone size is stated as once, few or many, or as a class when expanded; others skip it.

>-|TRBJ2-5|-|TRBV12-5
TGTGCTAGTGGTCTTTGGACGTCTCAAGAGACCCAGTACTTC
CASGLWTSQETQYF
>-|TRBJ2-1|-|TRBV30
TGTGCCTGGAGTGGTAATGAGCAGTTCTTC
CAWSGNEQFF
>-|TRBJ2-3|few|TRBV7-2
TGTGCCAGCAGCTATAAGGTCCCCTGGGAAGATACGCAGTATTTT
CASSYKVPWEDTQYF
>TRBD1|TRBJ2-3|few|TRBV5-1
TGCGCCAGCAGCTTTATGACAGGGGCCCTCACAGATACGCAGTATTTT
CASSFMTGALTDTQYF
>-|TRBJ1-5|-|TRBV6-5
TGTGCCAGCAGTTTTAATCAGCCCCAGCATTTT
CASSFNQPQHF
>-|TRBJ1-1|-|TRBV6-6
TGTGCCAGCAGTTACTGGGGGGGGAATAGTGAAGCTTTCTTT
CASSYWGGNSEAFF
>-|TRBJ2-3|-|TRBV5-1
TGCGCCAGCAGCTTGGGATGGAGCCCAACAGATACGCAGTATTTT
CASSLGWSPTDTQYF
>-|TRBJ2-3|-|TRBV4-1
TGCGCCAGCAGCCAGCCCCTAGAGGAGAAGAAGCAGTATTTT
CASSQPLEEKKQYF
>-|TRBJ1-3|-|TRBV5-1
TGCGCCAGCAGCTTTCAGGGTTTACCTGGAAACACCATATATTTT
CASSFQGLPGNTIYF
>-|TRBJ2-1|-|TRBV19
TGTGCCAGTAGTCTCGAGGGGCGGAATGAGCAGTTCTTC
CASSLEGRNEQFF
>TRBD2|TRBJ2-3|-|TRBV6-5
TGTGCCAGCAGTTACTGGCGGGAGTCTAGCACAGATACGCAGTATTTT
CASSYWRESSTDTQYF
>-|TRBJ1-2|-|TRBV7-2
TGTGCCAGCAGCCGTGGTGGGGGACCCTATGGCTACACCTTC
CASSRGGGPYGYTF
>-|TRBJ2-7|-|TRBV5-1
TGCGCCAGCAAGTGGCCGAATTCCTACGAGCAGTACTTC
CASKWPNSYEQYF
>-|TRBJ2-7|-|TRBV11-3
TGTGCCAGCAGCTTAGATGGGGAGTCCTACGAGCAGTACTTC
CASSLDGESYEQYF
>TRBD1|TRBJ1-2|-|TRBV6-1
TGTGCCAGCAGCCAGACAGGGAATCGGGGCGGCTACACCTTC
CASSQTGNRGGYTF
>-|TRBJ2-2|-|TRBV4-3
TGCGCCAGCAGCCAAGGCGGGCCGAACACCGGGGAGCTGTTTTTT
CASSQGGPNTGELFF
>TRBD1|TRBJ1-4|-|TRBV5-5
TGTGCCAGCAGCTTACAGGGGGCAACTAATGAAAAACTGTTTTTT
CASSLQGATNEKLFF
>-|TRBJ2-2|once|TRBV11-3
TGTGCCAGCAGCTTATCGGGGGCGCGCACCGGGGAGCTGTTTTTT
CASSLSGARTGELFF
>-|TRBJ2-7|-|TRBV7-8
TGTGCCAGCAGCTTAGGGATGGGGGAGCAGTACTTC
CASSLGMGEQYF
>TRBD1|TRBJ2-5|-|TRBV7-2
TGTGCCAGCAGCTTAGTCGGGACAGTGGAACAAGAGACCCAGTACTTC
CASSLVGTVEQETQYF
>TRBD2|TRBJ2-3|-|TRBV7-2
TGTGCCAGCAGCTTAGGTAGCGGGACAGATACGCAGTATTTT
CASSLGSGTDTQYF
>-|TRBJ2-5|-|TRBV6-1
TGTGCCAGCAGTGAAAGGACAATAAAAGAGACCCAGTACTTC
CASSERTIKETQYF
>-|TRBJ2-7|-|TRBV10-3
TGTGCCATCGGACAGTCCCCCTACGAGCAGTACTTC
CAIGQSPYEQYF
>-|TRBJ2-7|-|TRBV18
TGTGCCAGCTCAGAAGGGGTTTACGAGCAGTACTTC
CASSEGVYEQYF
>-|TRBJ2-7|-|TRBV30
TGTGCCTGGAGCCTAGGGGGGGGAGGCGGGGACGAGCAGTACTTC
CAWSLGGGGGDEQYF
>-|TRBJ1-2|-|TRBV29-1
TGCAGCGTTGACCGGGATGGCTACACCTTC
CSVDRDGYTF
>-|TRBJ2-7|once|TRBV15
TGTGCCACCGGGCTATTACGGGACGAGCAGTACTTC
CATGLLRDEQYF
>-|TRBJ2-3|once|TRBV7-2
TGTGCCAGCAGCTCCACGCCCTGGGATACGCAGTATTTT
CASSSTPWDTQYF
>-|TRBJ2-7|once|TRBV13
TGTGCCAGCATCTTACGGCTAGCCCCCTACGAGCAGTACTTC
CASILRLAPYEQYF
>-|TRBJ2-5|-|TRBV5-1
TGCGCCAGCAGCGCGCGACAGGGAGGAGAGACCCAGTACTTC
CASSARQGGETQYF
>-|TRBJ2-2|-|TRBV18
TGTGCCAGCTCACCACGAGGTCAGGAGGGGGAGCTGTTTTTT
CASSPRGQEGELFF
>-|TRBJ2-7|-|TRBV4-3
TGCGCCAGCAGCCAAGGAACCGGGACTTACTACGAGCAGTACTTC
CASSQGTGTYYEQYF
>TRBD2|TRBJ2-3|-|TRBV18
TGTGCCAGCTCACCTCCACTAGCGGGAGGGGGTACGCAGTATTTT
CASSPPLAGGGTQYF
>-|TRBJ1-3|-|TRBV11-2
TGTGCCAGCAGTTCAATTTCCAGGGCTAACTCTGGAAACACCATATATTTT
CASSSISRANSGNTIYF
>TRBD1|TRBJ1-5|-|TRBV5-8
TGTGCCAGCAGCTCGGGACAGGGAAAAAATCAGCCCCAGCATTTT
CASSSGQGKNQPQHF
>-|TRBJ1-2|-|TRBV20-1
TGCAGTGCTGATTACGGCTATGGCTACACCTTC
CSADYGYGYTF
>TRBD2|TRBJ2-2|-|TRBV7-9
TGTGCCAGCAGCTCCTCCGGGACTGCCACTCTAGCGGGAGCCGGGGAGCTGTTTTTT
CASSSSGTATLAGAGELFF
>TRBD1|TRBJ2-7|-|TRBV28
TGTGCCAGCAGTTTAAGCAGGGGACAGGTAGTGCAGTACTTC
CASSLSRGQVVQYF
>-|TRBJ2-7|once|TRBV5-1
TGCGCCAGCAGCTTGGTTAGAGGTGGGGGGAACGAGCAGTACTTC
CASSLVRGGGNEQYF
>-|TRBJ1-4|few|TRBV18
TGTGCCAGCTCACCACGAGGGGATGGGCGTGAAAAACTGTTTTTT
CASSPRGDGREKLFF
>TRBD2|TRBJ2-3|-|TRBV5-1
TGCGCCAGCAGCTTGGGGGGATCTAGCGGGAGGGCCAGAGATACGCAGTATTTT
CASSLGGSSGRARDTQYF
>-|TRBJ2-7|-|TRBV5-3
TGTGCCAGAAGCCATCCCTTTTTAGGACCTTACGAGCAGTACTTC
CARSHPFLGPYEQYF
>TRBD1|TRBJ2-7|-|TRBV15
TGTGCCACCAGCAGGCCAGACAGGGGGCTGGGATACGAGCAGTACTTC
CATSRPDRGLGYEQYF
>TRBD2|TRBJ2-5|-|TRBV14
TGTGCCAGCAGCCTAAGCGGACTAGTTGGGACCCAGTACTTC
CASSLSGLVGTQYF
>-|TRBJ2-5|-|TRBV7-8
TGTGCCAGCAGCCACCCGGGAGAGACCCAGTACTTC
CASSHPGETQYF
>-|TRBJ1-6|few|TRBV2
TGTGCCAGCAGTGTCTCCACCCGGTATAATTCACCCCTCCACTTT
CASSVSTRYNSPLHF
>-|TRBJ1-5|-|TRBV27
TGTGCCAGCAGTTTGGAGGGCCTCGGGAATCAGCCCCAGCATTTT
CASSLEGLGNQPQHF
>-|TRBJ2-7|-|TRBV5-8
TGTGCCAGCAGCTTGGTTAAAACGTACGAGCAGTACTTC
CASSLVKTYEQYF
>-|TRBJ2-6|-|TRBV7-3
TGTGCCAGCAGCTTACAGGGGATAGGTGGGGCCAACGTCCTGACTTTC
CASSLQGIGGANVLTF
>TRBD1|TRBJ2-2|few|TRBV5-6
TGTGCCAGCAGCTTGTTAGGGGGCGGTGGCACCGGGGAGCTGTTTTTT
CASSLLGGGGTGELFF
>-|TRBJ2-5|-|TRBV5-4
TGTGCCAGCAGCTTGGCGAGTAGCAAAGAGACCCAGTACTTC
CASSLASSKETQYF
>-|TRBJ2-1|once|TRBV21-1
TGTGCCAGCAGCCCCCCCAGGGTATCTCGCTACAATGAGCAGTTCTTC
CASSPPRVSRYNEQFF
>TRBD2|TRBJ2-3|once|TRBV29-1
TGCAGCGTCCGTGGGGCGGGGGGGCCCTCAGATACGCAGTATTTT
CSVRGAGGPSDTQYF
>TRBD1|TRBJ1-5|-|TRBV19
TGTGCCAGTAGCTACACCGGGACAGGGAACCTCAATCAGCCCCAGCATTTT
CASSYTGTGNLNQPQHF
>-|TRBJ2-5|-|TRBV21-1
TGTGCCAGCAGCAACGAGAAAACAGGGCGAACCCAAGAGACCCAGTACTTC
CASSNEKTGRTQETQYF
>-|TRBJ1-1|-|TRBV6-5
TGTGCCAGCAGTCTTACCGGGACACTGAACACTGAAGCTTTCTTT
CASSLTGTLNTEAFF
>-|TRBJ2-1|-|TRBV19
TGTGCCAGTAGTTTGGCCTTCAGGAGCTCCTACAATGAGCAGTTCTTC
CASSLAFRSSYNEQFF
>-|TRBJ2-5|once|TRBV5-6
TGTGCCAGCAGCAGGGGGAGAAGGGAGACCCAGTACTTC
CASSRGRRETQYF
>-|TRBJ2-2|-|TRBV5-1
TGCGCCAGCAGCTTGGCACCCAACACCGGGGAGCTGTTTTTT
CASSLAPNTGELFF
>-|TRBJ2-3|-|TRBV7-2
TGTGCCAGCAACCCACGGATCGCAGATACGCAGTATTTT
CASNPRIADTQYF